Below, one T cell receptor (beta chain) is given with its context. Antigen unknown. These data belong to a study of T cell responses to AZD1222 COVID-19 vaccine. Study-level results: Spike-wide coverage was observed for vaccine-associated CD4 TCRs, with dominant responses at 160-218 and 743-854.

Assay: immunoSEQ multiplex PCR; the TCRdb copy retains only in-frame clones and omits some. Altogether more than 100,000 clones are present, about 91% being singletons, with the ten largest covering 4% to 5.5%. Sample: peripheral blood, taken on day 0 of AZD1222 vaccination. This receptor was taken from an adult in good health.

In nucleotides, the CDR3 is TGCGCCAGCAGCTTGGGGACAGGGTCCGGGGAGCTGTTTTTT. Translation gives CASSLGTGSGELFF. V usage is TRBV5-1 and J usage is TRBJ2-2; 8 positions match TRBD1. V shed 0 bases and J 6 bases; nucleotides not matched to a gene: 1. CDR3 length equals 14 residues. Germline CDR1 reads SGHRS; CDR2 reads YFSETQ.